The 22 T cell receptor beta chains given below trace back to one sample, sequenced in a study of T cell responses to AZD1222 COVID-19 vaccine. Repertoires were generated with immunoSEQ multiplex PCR, while TCRdb's copy carries only in-frame clones and drops some. Altogether 130,000 to 150,000 clones are present, 75% to 95% being singletons, with the ten largest covering approximately 3%. The sample was peripheral blood, taken on day 0 of MenACWY control vaccination. All receptors come from an adult in good health.

This clone was seen once. The CDR3 region is CAWAPNSNQPQHF. The DNA of the CDR3 is TGTGCCTGGGCGCCTAACAGCAATCAGCCCCAGCATTTT. The rearrangement links TRBV30 to TRBJ1-5; D call uncertain. Germline lookup yields CDR1 GTSNPN and CDR2 SVGIG (reference sequence). This CDR3 is built from 13 residues. Trimming took 5 bases from V and 1 from J, leaving 9 bases between them.

The chain uses TRBV24-1 and TRBJ2-2; D gene ambiguous. This CDR3 comprises 13 residues. Germline values: CDR1 KGHDR, CDR2 SFDVKD. V lost 12 bases and J 3 bases, leaving 13 bases between the germline ends. CDR3 in DNA: TGTGCCGTACGACATAGGGACACCGGGGAGCTGTTTTTT. This gives the protein CAVRHRDTGELFF.

The gene calls are TRBV29-1 and TRBJ1-4; 7 nucleotides align to TRBD1. The V gene's germline CDR1 is SQVTM and CDR2 ANQGSEA. This CDR3 comprises 12 residues. With V trimmed by 4 bases and J by 6 bases, 2 bases remained unmatched. The CDR3: CSVVGTDEKLFF. The DNA of the CDR3 is TGCAGCGTTGTTGGGACAGATGAAAAACTGTTTTTT.

The V call is TRBV9, the J call TRBJ2-6; 7 positions agree with TRBD1. Germline trimming cut 3 bases from V and 4 bases from J; bases unmatched to any gene: 4. Germline loops: CDR1 SGDLS, CDR2 YYNGEE. The CDR3 sequence is 15 residues long. CDR3 loop: CASSGGQFGANVLTF. As DNA, the CDR3 is TGTGCCAGCAGCGGGGGACAGTTCGGGGCCAACGTCCTGACTTTC.

V and J are TRBV3-1 (or the pseudogene TRBV3-2) and TRBJ1-6; 9 bases fit TRBD1. CDR1 is LGHDT and CDR2 is YNNKEL in the germline V gene (reference sequence). The trim removed 3 bases at V and 9 bases at J, leaving 6 bases unmatched. The CDR3 spans 15 residues. The CDR3 sequence is CASSHRDRVASPLHF. CDR3 DNA: TGTGCCAGCAGCCACCGGGACAGGGTTGCTTCACCCCTCCACTTT.

This clone was observed a single time. The chain carries TRBV24-1 and TRBJ2-5, with D perhaps assigned TRBD1 or TRBD2 (6 bases each). In germline, CDR1 is KGHDR, CDR2 SFDVKD. Trimming left V 0 bases short and J 3 bases short, with 10 bases between. The CDR3 extends over 15 amino acids. DNA of the CDR3: TGTGCCACCAGTGATTTGTGGGGGGCCGAAGAGACCCAGTACTTC. This gives the protein CATSDLWGAEETQYF.

J is TRBJ2-1 and V is TRBV30; D remains unclear. Germline values: CDR1 GTSNPN, CDR2 SVGIG (reference sequence). The CDR3 is 15 amino acids. Trimming stripped 0 bases from V and 1 base from J, with 10 bases between. The CDR3 DNA reads as TGTGCCTGGAGTGTGCAGAGTGGGTCCTACAATGAGCAGTTCTTC. Amino acids: CAWSVQSGSYNEQFF.

In its sample, this clone was seen once. The rearrangement links TRBV3-1 (or the pseudogene TRBV3-2) to TRBJ1-2; TRBD1 matches 7 bases. CDR1 is LGHDT and CDR2 is YNNKEL in the germline V gene (reference sequence). The CDR3 is 13 amino acids. V shed 1 base, J shed 6 bases, and the junction held 2 bases outside the gene matches. In DNA, the CDR3 is TGTGCCAGCAGCCAAGGGGACAGAAATGGCTACACCTTC. This codes for CASSQGDRNGYTF.

The rearrangement joins TRBV6-5 to TRBJ1-1, with a weak D call TRBD1 (6 bases). The CDR3 is 13 residues long. V lost 8 bases and J 1 base, leaving 11 bases between the germline ends. Germline CDR1 is MNHEY and CDR2 is SVGAGI. CDR3 protein: CASGRGPNTEAFF. The CDR3 DNA reads as TGTGCCAGCGGGCGGGGGCCGAACACTGAAGCTTTCTTT.

The genes are TRBV2 and TRBJ2-7; 7 positions agree with TRBD1. V shed 6 bases, J shed 2 bases, and the junction held 10 bases outside the gene matches. Germline CDR1 reads SNHLY; CDR2 reads FYNNEI. This CDR3 region has 15 residues. CDR3 sequence reads: CASSQGGESPYEQYF. The DNA for the CDR3 is TGTGCCAGCAGCCAAGGGGGCGAAAGTCCCTACGAGCAGTACTTC.

V is TRBV10-2 and J is TRBJ1-2, with no clear D. Trimming removed 0 bases at V and 4 bases at J, with 18 bases between. Germline CDR1 reads WSHSY; CDR2 reads SAAADI. The CDR3 covers 17 residues. In nucleotides, the CDR3 is TGCGCCAGCAGTGAGTCTCGAAGTTCCCCAGACACCTATGGCTACACCTTC. This translates into CASSESRSSPDTYGYTF.

The chain couples TRBV18 to TRBJ2-1; TRBD2 matches 13 bases. V dropped 2 bases and J dropped 2; count of bases not matched to a gene: 0. The CDR3 loop spans 16 amino acids. The germline gives CDR1 KGHSH, CDR2 LQKENI. The chain's CDR3 is CASSPGLAGAYNEQFF. The CDR3 DNA sequence: TGTGCCAGCTCACCAGGACTAGCGGGAGCCTACAATGAGCAGTTCTTC.

The CDR3 region has the DNA TGTGCCAGCTCACCACCGCAGGGGTACGAGCAGTACTTC. The encoded protein is CASSPPQGYEQYF. The V and J genes are TRBV18 and TRBJ2-7, with D tentatively TRBD1 (6 bases). Germline assignment: CDR1 KGHSH and CDR2 LQKENI. CDR3 size: 13 residues. V lost 0 bases and J 4 bases, leaving 7 bases between the germline ends.

J is TRBJ1-4 and V is TRBV6-5; no firm D call. The ends were cut back, 2 bases at V and 6 bases at J, with 7 bases in the middle. The CDR3 spans 13 residues. Per the germline V gene, CDR1 is MNHEY and CDR2 is SVGAGI. CDR3 region: CASSYTTDEKLFF. CDR3 coding DNA: TGTGCCAGCAGTTACACGACGGATGAAAAACTGTTTTTT.

The chain employs TRBV7-3 and TRBJ2-1; 8 bases line up with TRBD1. The V gene's germline CDR1 is SGHTA and CDR2 FQGTGA. The V and J ends lost 3 bases and 5 bases, in that order; junction bases with no gene match: 3. The CDR3 runs 14 residues. CDR3 coding DNA: TGTGCCAGCAGCTTCAGGGGGCAGAACAATGAGCAGTTCTTC. It codes for CASSFRGQNNEQFF.

CDR3 in amino acids: CAWSKGTGTEAFF. For the CDR3, the DNA is TGTGCCTGGAGCAAGGGAACGGGGACTGAAGCTTTCTTT. J is TRBJ1-1 and V is TRBV30; D remains unclear. V dropped 3 bases and J dropped 5 bases, with 13 bases sitting between them. Looked up from germline, CDR1 is GTSNPN and CDR2 is SVGIG (reference sequence). CDR3 length: 13 amino acids.

This clone has just a few counts. The J gene is TRBJ2-7, the V gene TRBV5-1; no definite D call. CDR1 is SGHRS, CDR2 YFSETQ, per germline. This CDR3 spans 14 amino acids. Trimming took 2 bases from V and 2 from J, leaving 11 bases between them. The CDR3 bases are TGCGCCAGCAGCTTTTTGACGGATACCTACGAGCAGTACTTC. It is translated as CASSFLTDTYEQYF.

The chain is built from TRBV30 and TRBJ1-1; D gene unclear. CDR3 length: 14 amino acids. Germline values: CDR1 GTSNPN, CDR2 SVGIG (reference sequence). The V and J ends lost 5 bases and 1 base respectively, with 14 bases between them. CDR3 sequence (DNA): TGTGCCTGGGGGCCCTCGGTTCGGAACACTGAAGCTTTCTTT. Its translation: CAWGPSVRNTEAFF.

The J gene is TRBJ2-5, the V gene TRBV11-1; 8 nucleotides match TRBD1. The CDR3 is made up of 14 amino acids. The junction had 6 bases not matched to a gene; V was cut back by 7 bases and J by 2 bases. The germline gives CDR1 SGHAT, CDR2 FQDESV (reference sequence). The CDR3: CASTHRGIQETQYF. As DNA, the CDR3 is TGTGCCAGCACCCACAGGGGGATACAAGAGACCCAGTACTTC.

This chain links TRBV30 with TRBJ1-6; no definite D call. Trimming took 5 bases from V and 7 from J, leaving 6 bases between them. The CDR3 is made up of 11 amino acids. Germline V gene sequence: CDR1 GTSNPN, CDR2 SVGIG (reference sequence). The CDR3 DNA reads as TGTGCCTGGGGGATCAATTCACCCCTCCACTTT. Encoded protein: CAWGINSPLHF.

The genes are TRBV15 and TRBJ2-2; tentative D call: TRBD2 (5 bases). The CDR3 runs to 14 residues. V was trimmed by 2 bases and J by 6 bases, leaving 10 bases between them. In germline, CDR1 is LNHNV, CDR2 YYDKDF (reference sequence). The CDR3 region is CATSRYGVAGELFF. In DNA form, the CDR3 reads TGTGCCACCAGCAGATACGGGGTCGCCGGGGAGCTGTTTTTT.

CDR3 nucleotide sequence: TGTGCCAGCACCCCGCGAGGTTACAATGAGCAGTTCTTC. Its protein product is CASTPRGYNEQFF. This chain uses TRBV12-3 or TRBV12-4 with TRBJ2-1; unclear D gene. Trimming removed 7 bases at V and 4 bases at J, with 11 bases between. The CDR3 consists of 13 residues.